Presented here are 24 T cell receptor beta chains from one specimen sequenced in a study of blood T cells in healthy people across ages (dated by TCRdb to the mid-2010s). The receptor library was made with 5' RACE. TCRdb names Illumina HiSeq 2500 as the instrument used. A second PCR of roughly 7 to 11 cycles was performed with a sample-barcoded 5' primer and a J-beta primer mix. In-frame beta chains were kept once TCRdb had trimmed the public reads at Q25 with fastp and called clones with MiXCR. Entries that share a CDR3 protein sequence are merged under the most common genes and DNA. This sample comprises fewer than 700,000 distinct CDR3 sequences, roughly two fifths of them detected only once. Roughly 30% of the sample rests with the top ten. Sequencing used blood. These receptors came from a man aged 80 or over in good health.

There are a few counts of this clonotype. The V and J genes are TRBV13 and TRBJ1-1, with no clear D. Trimming removed 2 bases from V and 7 bases from J, with 5 bases in between. The germline V gene encodes CDR1 PRHDT and CDR2 FYEKMQ (reference sequence). CDR3 size: 11 residues. DNA for the CDR3: TGTGCCAGCAGCTTATTGGTTGAAGCTTTCTTT. Its protein product is CASSLLVEAFF. Combining the CDR3 with reference TRBV13 and TRBJ1-1 gives the whole variable domain AAGVIQSPRHLIKEKRETATLKCYPIPRHDTVYWYQQGPGQDPQFLISFYEKMQSDKGSIPDRFSAQQFSDYHSELNMSSLELGDSALYFCASSLLVEAFFGQGTRLTVV.

The table lists this clonotype with a few counts. The CDR3 DNA follows: TGTGCCAGCAGTCGAAGAAGCGGAACAGGATTATACAATGAGCAGTTCTTC. Translated: CASSRRSGTGLYNEQFF. This chain links TRBV7-2 with TRBJ2-1; D possibly uses TRBD1 or TRBD2 (5 bases each). V was trimmed by 6 bases and J by 4 bases, leaving 22 bases between them. The CDR3 loop spans 17 amino acids. The germline V gene encodes CDR1 SGHTA and CDR2 FQGNSA.

The genes are TRBV20-1 and TRBJ2-6, with 7 bases identical to TRBD1. This CDR3 spans 16 amino acids. J gave up 2 bases and V 4 bases, and 8 bases lay outside the gene matches. The germline V gene has CDR1 DFQATT and CDR2 SNEGSKA (reference sequence). The chain's CDR3 is CSAKGRTGTGANVLTF. The DNA for the CDR3 is TGCAGTGCTAAGGGCAGGACAGGAACTGGGGCCAACGTCCTGACTTTC.

Concerning this clonotype: One end of the junction is discordant with germline, which a read error may explain. The chain combines TRBV4-3 with TRBJ2-3, with 7 bases that match TRBD2. This CDR3 region has 18 residues. CDR1 LGHNA and CDR2 YSLEER come from the germline V gene. In DNA, the CDR3 is TGCGCCAGCAGCCAAGATCTGGGAGCTAGCGGTAGCACAGATGCGCAGTATTTT. Protein sequence: CASSQDLGASGSTDAQYF.

The chain recombines TRBV15 with TRBJ1-5; D ambiguous. Germline V gives CDR1 LNHNV, CDR2 YYDKDF (reference sequence). The CDR3 covers 13 residues. Trimming removed 0 bases from V and 6 bases from J, with 6 bases in between. CDR3 coding DNA: TGTGCCACCAGCAGAGACGTCGGTCAGCCCCAGCATTTT. This gives the protein CATSRDVGQPQHF.

To note about this clonotype: A much larger clone lies a single base off, so this may be a read error. CDR3 in DNA: TGCAGTGCCAAAGGCTTTGGCGGGAGCCCCTACGAGCAGTACTTC. This sequence encodes CSAKGFGGSPYEQYF. The chain joins TRBV20-1 to TRBJ2-7; the match to TRBD2 covers 7 bases. The junction had 13 bases not matched to a gene; V was cut back by 6 bases and J by 2 bases. CDR1 is DFQATT and CDR2 is SNEGSKA in the germline V gene (reference sequence). This CDR3 comprises 15 residues.

This clonotype was observed at least ten times. V gene TRBV14 combines with J gene TRBJ1-2; D might be TRBD1 (5 bases). The CDR3 is 13 amino acids. With 3 bases removed from V and 2 bases from J, the gap between germline ends came to 7 bases. Germline CDR1 SGHDN, CDR2 FVKESK. The CDR3 sequence is CASSQGGNYGYTF. The DNA of the CDR3 is TGTGCCAGCAGCCAGGGGGGGAACTATGGCTACACCTTC.

This clonotype was observed a few times. CDR3 loop: CASGRTGYEQYF. CDR3 nucleotide sequence: TGTGCTAGTGGTCGGACGGGCTACGAGCAGTACTTC. The chain combines TRBV12-5 with TRBJ2-4; D gene uncertain. The closer fit of TRBJ2-7 to the DNA end suggests the J call may be wrong. The CDR3 has 12 residues. Germline CDR1 LGHNT, CDR2 FRNRAP.

The chain couples TRBV24-1 to TRBJ2-3, with D perhaps given as TRBD1 or TRBD2 (5 bases each). Trimming stripped 4 bases from V and 9 bases from J, with 19 bases between. CDR3 size: 15 residues. CDR1 KGHDR and CDR2 SFDVKD come from the germline V gene. The DNA for the CDR3 is TGTGCCACCAGTGAGTTGCAGGCGAGGGGTTGGACGCAGTATTTT. Protein product: CATSELQARGWTQYF.

This clonotype was seen many times. The CDR3 DNA reads as TGTGCCAGCAGCTTACGTCTAGCGGGGGACCCCTGGACAGATACGCAGTATTTT. Protein: CASSLRLAGDPWTDTQYF. The chain combines TRBV7-2 with TRBJ2-3; 10 positions match TRBD2. Germline CDR1 and CDR2: SGHTA and FQGNSA. V lost 2 bases to trimming and J lost 3 bases; unmatched junction nucleotides: 11. The CDR3 loop spans 18 amino acids.

V gene TRBV7-9 combines with J gene TRBJ1-1, with D hard to call. The CDR3 has 12 residues. Germline-derived CDR1 and CDR2 are SEHNR and FQNEAQ (reference sequence). The V end lost 6 bases, the J end lost 1 base, and 6 bases lay between the germline ends. This CDR3 is CASRRSNTEAFF. Written as DNA, the CDR3 is TGTGCCAGCAGGAGATCGAACACTGAAGCTTTCTTT.

V usage is TRBV2 and J usage is TRBJ1-3, with D perhaps matching TRBD1 (6 bases). V was cut by 2 bases and J by 4 bases, with 9 bases left in between. The CDR3 has 14 amino acids. Germline CDR1 SNHLY, CDR2 FYNNEI. CDR3 protein: CASSETGIGNTIYF. DNA of the CDR3: TGTGCCAGCAGTGAAACAGGGATCGGAAACACCATATATTTT.

The chain joins TRBV7-9 to TRBJ2-5, with TRBD1 as a possible D gene (6 bases). Germline lookup yields CDR1 SEHNR and CDR2 FQNEAQ (reference sequence). The CDR3 is 17 amino acids. The V gene lost 4 bases and the J gene lost 1 base, with 19 bases spanning the gap. CDR3 in amino acids: CASSSETVRGFQETQYF. The CDR3 DNA follows: TGTGCCAGCAGCTCCGAAACGGTCAGGGGATTCCAAGAGACCCAGTACTTC.

Remarks on this clonotype: A much larger clone lies one base from this, so it may be a read error. The rearrangement joins TRBV6-2 or TRBV6-3 to TRBJ2-4; D remains ambiguous. The end of the DNA aligns better with TRBJ2-7, so the J call may be wrong. Germline assignment: CDR1 MNHEY and CDR2 SVGEGT. The CDR3 is 12 residues long. CDR3 DNA: TGTGCCAGCGCAACGGTCGGTTACGAGCAGTACTTC. Amino acids: CASATVGYEQYF.

Remarks on this clonotype: This clone may be a read error of a much larger clone one base away. No conserved phenylalanine or tryptophan ends this CDR3, so it is likely a read error. V is TRBV20-1 and J is TRBJ2-5; a weak D match, TRBD1 (5 bases). The end of the DNA fits TRBJ2-7 better, so the J call may be wrong. Per the germline V gene, CDR1 is DFQATT and CDR2 is SNEGSKA (reference sequence). The CDR3 extends over 11 amino acids. The DNA of the CDR3 is TGCAGTGCTAGAGCCGACAGCGAGCAGTACTTG. This sequence encodes CSARADSEQYL.

This chain connects TRBV20-1 to TRBJ2-7; 7 nucleotides agree with TRBD2. V lost 3 bases, J lost 7 bases, and 12 bases stayed unmatched. CDR3 length equals 14 residues. The V gene's germline CDR1 is DFQATT and CDR2 SNEGSKA (reference sequence). The CDR3 here is CSARLASGYNEQYF. In DNA, the CDR3 is TGCAGTGCTAGGTTGGCTAGCGGATACAATGAGCAGTACTTC.

The CDR3 DNA is TGTGCCAGCAGTGAATCTGGCAATCAGCCCCAGCATTTT. Translating gives CASSESGNQPQHF. The V gene is TRBV25-1, the J gene TRBJ1-5; no reliable D call. This CDR3 comprises 13 residues. Germline V lookup: CDR1 MGHDK, CDR2 SYGVNS. Trimming cost V 1 base and J 2 bases, with 3 bases left between them.

This clonotype was picked up one time. V is TRBV12-3 or TRBV12-4 and J is TRBJ1-2, with 10 positions matching TRBD1. The CDR3 covers 14 residues. Trimming removed 3 bases from V and 6 bases from J; junction bases left unmatched: 4. The CDR3, as DNA: TGTGCCAGCAGTTTTCGGGACAGGGGAAATGGCTACACCTTC. Encoded protein: CASSFRDRGNGYTF.

As concerns this clonotype: One end of the junction is discordant with germline, which a read error may explain. V usage is TRBV15 and J usage is TRBJ2-5, with D perhaps TRBD1 (5 bases). The J call is doubtful: the DNA matches TRBJ2-7 better. The CDR3 totals 16 residues. The germline gives CDR1 LNHNV, CDR2 YYDKDF (reference sequence). This CDR3 is CATGRDQLYRPHEQYF. The CDR3 DNA follows: TGTGCCACCGGCAGAGACCAACTCTACAGGCCCCACGAGCAGTACTTC.

This clonotype was counted a single time. The chain is built from TRBV30 and TRBJ2-5; D not resolved. V dropped 3 bases and J dropped 5 bases, with 10 bases sitting between them. This CDR3 comprises 12 residues. Germline assignment: CDR1 GTSNPN and CDR2 SVGIG (reference sequence). CDR3 DNA sequence: TGTGCCTGGAGCCGGGTGGGGGAGACCCAGTACTTC. Amino acid sequence: CAWSRVGETQYF.

This clonotype was counted a few times. CDR3 DNA: TGTGCCAGCAGAACAGGGATAGAGACCCAGTACTTC. Translating gives CASRTGIETQYF. This rearrangement joins TRBV6-2 or TRBV6-3 to TRBJ2-5; tentative D call: TRBD1 (6 bases). Germline-derived CDR1 and CDR2 are MNHEY and SVGEGT. This CDR3 is 12 amino acids long. V was trimmed by 6 bases and J by 4 bases, leaving 9 bases between them.

This clonotype has just a few counts. V usage is TRBV27 and J usage is TRBJ2-1, with D uncertain. CDR1 and CDR2 (germline): MNHEY, SMNVEV (reference sequence). The CDR3 has 16 amino acids. The V end was cut by 2 bases, the J end by 7 bases, with 18 bases between. The CDR3 DNA sequence: TGTGCCAGCAGTTTACGAAAGACCTTGCTCGGGAATGAGCAGTTCTTC. Its translation: CASSLRKTLLGNEQFF.

This clonotype was seen a handful of times. The chain employs TRBV7-2 and TRBJ1-4, with D possibly being TRBD1 (5 bases). This CDR3 has 15 residues. Germline V CDR1 and CDR2: SGHTA, FQGNSA. The V gene lost 2 bases and the J gene lost 2 bases, with 9 bases spanning the gap. The CDR3 region is CASSLQGITNEKLFF. CDR3 DNA sequence: TGTGCCAGCAGCTTACAGGGTATCACTAATGAAAAACTGTTTTTT.

The chain couples TRBV20-1 to TRBJ2-1; 7 nucleotides align to TRBD2. This CDR3 spans 14 amino acids. With 4 bases clipped from V and 2 bases from J, the junction kept 5 bases outside the gene matches. Germline loops: CDR1 DFQATT, CDR2 SNEGSKA (reference sequence). The DNA for the CDR3 is TGCAGTGCTATCGGGACTATCACCTACAATGAGCAGTTCTTC. Protein sequence: CSAIGTITYNEQFF.